These T cell receptor beta chains were read from a single sample in a study of cytomegalovirus exposure and HLA in healthy donors. Clones were sequenced by immunoSEQ multiplex PCR, and TCRdb holds only the in-frame ones, with some missing. The profile covers over 100,000 clones, with 76% appearing a single time and over 7% taken by the ten largest. Sequencing was done on a sample of PBMCs. The receptors come from a woman between 45 and 60 years old in good health and CMV-seropositive. CDR3s include the opening cysteine and the closing phenylalanine or tryptophan. Fields, in order: J gene, D gene, clone size, V gene, CDR3 DNA, CDR3 protein. The D gene is left open where the match is weak. Size tells how often a clone was seen (once, few, many) or the class of an expanded clone, and some rows leave it out.

J gene: TRBJ1-3
D gene: -
clone size: -
V gene: TRBV6-5
CDR3 DNA: TGTGCCAGCGGGCCACCCCTGAGCTCTGGAAACACCATATATTTT
CDR3 protein: CASGPPLSSGNTIYF

J gene: TRBJ1-2
D gene: -
clone size: -
V gene: TRBV18
CDR3 DNA: TGTGCCAGCTCACCGGGGCAGGACTATGGCTACACCTTC
CDR3 protein: CASSPGQDYGYTF

J gene: TRBJ1-2
D gene: -
clone size: -
V gene: TRBV19
CDR3 DNA: TGTGCCAGTAGTATTCGGGGGGAGGACTATGGCTACACCTTC
CDR3 protein: CASSIRGEDYGYTF

J gene: TRBJ2-7
D gene: -
clone size: once
V gene: TRBV19
CDR3 DNA: TGTGCCACCCGAACACCGGGACTGGCCTACGAGCAGTACTTC
CDR3 protein: CATRTPGLAYEQYF

J gene: TRBJ2-7
D gene: -
clone size: -
V gene: TRBV27
CDR3 DNA: TGTGCCAGCAGGGGATCAGGGGCCAGCGAGCAGTACTTC
CDR3 protein: CASRGSGASEQYF

J gene: TRBJ2-1
D gene: TRBD2
clone size: -
V gene: TRBV29-1
CDR3 DNA: TGCAGCCCCACTAGCGGGGGGGCCCCTGAGCAGTTCTTC
CDR3 protein: CSPTSGGAPEQFF

J gene: TRBJ2-3
D gene: -
clone size: -
V gene: TRBV7-9
CDR3 DNA: TGTGCCAGCAGCTTACTACAGTCCGGTCCAGATACGCAGTATTTT
CDR3 protein: CASSLLQSGPDTQYF

J gene: TRBJ1-4
D gene: TRBD1
clone size: -
V gene: TRBV6-1
CDR3 DNA: TGTGCCAGCAGTAGACAGGGGGCCGGTGAAAAACTGTTTTTT
CDR3 protein: CASSRQGAGEKLFF

J gene: TRBJ1-5
D gene: -
clone size: -
V gene: TRBV2
CDR3 DNA: TGTGCCAGCAGAAGGGAGTACGGCAATCAGCCCCAGCATTTT
CDR3 protein: CASRREYGNQPQHF

J gene: TRBJ1-2
D gene: -
clone size: -
V gene: TRBV7-9
CDR3 DNA: TGTGCCAGCAGCCGGGGGGGAGTTGGCTATGGCTACACCTTC
CDR3 protein: CASSRGGVGYGYTF

J gene: TRBJ1-4
D gene: -
clone size: -
V gene: TRBV7-9
CDR3 DNA: TGTTCCAGCAGCCCTAGGGACACGGGAGAAAAACTGTTTTTT
CDR3 protein: CSSSPRDTGEKLFF

J gene: TRBJ2-3
D gene: TRBD2
clone size: -
V gene: TRBV5-4
CDR3 DNA: TGTGCCAGCAGCCAGACTAGCGGGAGGGCGGGAGATACGCAGTATTTT
CDR3 protein: CASSQTSGRAGDTQYF

J gene: TRBJ1-2
D gene: TRBD1
clone size: few
V gene: TRBV4-1
CDR3 DNA: TGCGCCAGCAGCCAAGACCGGACAGGCCACTATGGCTACACCTTC
CDR3 protein: CASSQDRTGHYGYTF

J gene: TRBJ2-5
D gene: -
clone size: few
V gene: TRBV9
CDR3 DNA: TGTGCCAGCAGCGTAGAGGAGGGAGAAGAGACCCAGTACTTC
CDR3 protein: CASSVEEGEETQYF

J gene: TRBJ2-1
D gene: -
clone size: -
V gene: TRBV7-6
CDR3 DNA: TGTGCCAGCAGCAGCGGGACAGAGCAGTTCTTC
CDR3 protein: CASSSGTEQFF

J gene: TRBJ2-7
D gene: -
clone size: -
V gene: TRBV20-1
CDR3 DNA: TGCAGTGCTTCTCCCTACGAGCAGTACTTC
CDR3 protein: CSASPYEQYF

J gene: TRBJ2-7
D gene: -
clone size: -
V gene: TRBV6-5
CDR3 DNA: TGTGCCAGCAGCCCCGCAGGGCCCTACGAGCAGTACTTC
CDR3 protein: CASSPAGPYEQYF

J gene: TRBJ2-1
D gene: TRBD2
clone size: -
V gene: TRBV10-3
CDR3 DNA: TGTGCCATCAGCCCGAGACTAGCGGGAGACAATGAGCAGTTCTTC
CDR3 protein: CAISPRLAGDNEQFF

J gene: TRBJ1-1
D gene: -
clone size: -
V gene: TRBV9
CDR3 DNA: TGTGCCAGCAGCCCCCGTTTGACGGGGGGGAACACTGAAGCTTTCTTT
CDR3 protein: CASSPRLTGGNTEAFF

J gene: TRBJ2-5
D gene: TRBD2
clone size: -
V gene: TRBV4-2
CDR3 DNA: TGTGCCAGCAGTCAGGGTCGGACTAGCGGGGAAGAGACCCAGTACTTC
CDR3 protein: CASSQGRTSGEETQYF

J gene: TRBJ1-4
D gene: TRBD1
clone size: -
V gene: TRBV5-4
CDR3 DNA: TGTGCCAGCAGCAACCGACAGGGGGGGGAACTGTTTTTT
CDR3 protein: CASSNRQGGELFF

J gene: TRBJ1-1
D gene: -
clone size: -
V gene: TRBV2
CDR3 DNA: TGTGCCAGCAGTACCTGGGCCCGCGAGAACACTGAAGCTTTCTTT
CDR3 protein: CASSTWARENTEAFF

J gene: TRBJ1-2
D gene: -
clone size: -
V gene: TRBV19
CDR3 DNA: TGTGCCAGTAGCCTTCGAAGGTCGGCTAGTGGTTACACCTTC
CDR3 protein: CASSLRRSASGYTF

J gene: TRBJ2-6
D gene: TRBD1
clone size: few
V gene: TRBV28
CDR3 DNA: TGTGCCAGCAGTTCCGCTCTGACAGGGTCGGGGAGCTCTGGGGCCAACGGCCTGACTTTC
CDR3 protein: CASSSALTGSGSSGANGLTF

J gene: TRBJ1-2
D gene: TRBD1
clone size: once
V gene: TRBV19
CDR3 DNA: TGTGCCAGTAGTATTGACAGGGTATCAAACTATGGCTACACCTTC
CDR3 protein: CASSIDRVSNYGYTF

J gene: TRBJ2-3
D gene: TRBD2
clone size: -
V gene: TRBV7-3
CDR3 DNA: TGTGCCAGCAGCTCGGGACTAGCGGGGGGGCCGCAGTATTTT
CDR3 protein: CASSSGLAGGPQYF